These T cell receptor beta chains were read from a single sample in a study of long-term antiretroviral therapy in people with HIV. Clones were read by immunoSEQ multiplex PCR, and TCRdb kept only the in-frame ones, dropping some. The table has approximately 1,800 clones, around 90% seen once. The specimen comprised unsorted PBMCs, sampled 0.7 years after starting antiretroviral therapy. These TCRs come from a woman aged 50 to 60 with HIV. Each CDR3 is given with its conserved first and last residue. Fields, in order: CDR3 length, V gene, J gene, D gene, clone size, CDR3 DNA, CDR3 protein. D genes are given only for firm matches. Clone size, where shown, is once, few, many, or a class for clones that have expanded.

>14|TRBV7-8|TRBJ1-4|TRBD1|NA
TGTGCCAGCAGCTTAGGGGACAGGCGTAAAAAACTGTTTTTT
CASSLGDRRKKLFF
>16|TRBV19|TRBJ1-2|TRBD1|NA
TGTGCCAGTACCGAATGGGGGACAGGGTGGGACTATGGCTACACCTTC
CASTEWGTGWDYGYTF
>14|TRBV7-2|TRBJ1-2|TRBD1|NA
TGTGCCAGCAGCGCCTCGGGACAGGCTTATGGCTACACCTTC
CASSASGQAYGYTF
>15|TRBV25-1|TRBJ1-3|NA|NA
TGTGCCAGCTTAGACGGGTGGGGGCATGGAAACACCATATATTTT
CASLDGWGHGNTIYF
>16|TRBV6-1|TRBJ1-5|TRBD1|NA
TGTGCCAGCAGTGATTGGAAGGGACAGGGGAATCAGCCCCAGCATTTT
CASSDWKGQGNQPQHF
>16|TRBV7-9|TRBJ2-5|TRBD2|once
TGTGCCAGCAGCTCAGGGACTAGCGGGGGCGGAGAGACCCAGTACTTC
CASSSGTSGGGETQYF
>14|TRBV5-3|TRBJ1-4|NA|NA
TGTGCCAGAAGCTTGGGGGACGGTAATGAAAAACTGTTTTTT
CARSLGDGNEKLFF
>18|TRBV11-3|TRBJ2-6|TRBD1|NA
TGTGCCAGCAGCACCCGGGACAGGGGGCGCGGTGGGGCCAACGTCCTGACTTTC
CASSTRDRGRGGANVLTF
>17|TRBV5-6|TRBJ1-2|NA|NA
TGTGCCAGCAGCTTGGGACCGCGCCTAATCGCTGGCGAAGGCTACGCCTTC
CASSLGPRLIAGEGYAF
>13|TRBV27|TRBJ1-2|NA|NA
TGTGCCAGCAGTTTGGGAAGTAACTATGGCTACACCTTC
CASSLGSNYGYTF
>16|TRBV6-4|TRBJ2-3|TRBD2|once
TGTGCCAGCAGTGACGTCCAAGCGGGGGGGCCCGATACGCAGTATTTT
CASSDVQAGGPDTQYF
>15|TRBV7-2|TRBJ2-7|TRBD2|NA
TGTGCCAGCAGCGGAGGGCGGGGGGATCACTACGAGCAGTACTTC
CASSGGRGDHYEQYF
>15|TRBV7-3|TRBJ2-1|TRBD1|NA
TGTGCCAGCAGCTTAGGGGACAGCTCCTACAATGAGCAGTTCTTC
CASSLGDSSYNEQFF
>18|TRBV5-4|TRBJ2-7|TRBD2|NA
TGTGCCAGCAGCGGATGGACTAGCGGGGATTTCAGCAAGAACGAGCAGTACTTC
CASSGWTSGDFSKNEQYF
>14|TRBV4-1|TRBJ1-2|TRBD1|NA
TGCGCCAGCAGCCAAGTTGCAGGGGGCGGTGGCTACACCTTC
CASSQVAGGGGYTF